The 27 T cell receptor beta chains listed next were all sequenced from one sample in a study of post-analysis software for immune sequencing data. Regarding the study as a whole: TRBV5-6, TRBV5-1 and TRBV20-1 were among roughly 5 TRBV segments more frequent in patients than controls.

These receptors' targets are unknown. Every TCR beta cDNA library bore unique molecular identifiers. Each CDR3 protein is one row after TCRdb ran MiXCR on the PCR reads. The sample records hundreds of thousands of distinct CDR3 sequences, about 60% being singletons. Sequenced: blood. These receptors came from a girl between 2 and 10 years old with multiple sclerosis.

This clonotype was seen a handful of times. The chain is built from TRBV6-1 and TRBJ1-4; 7 bases match TRBD1. This CDR3 is built from 11 residues. Germline CDR1 MNHNS, CDR2 SASEGT. V shed 6 bases, J shed 8 bases, and the junction held 0 bases outside the gene matches. CDR3 region: CASRDREKLFF. CDR3 nucleotide sequence: TGTGCCAGCAGGGACAGGGAAAAACTGTTTTTT.

This clonotype was observed a few times. The CDR3 is CASSFGVSSYEQYF. The CDR3 region has the DNA TGTGCCAGCAGTTTTGGCGTATCCTCCTACGAGCAGTACTTC. The chain employs TRBV12-3 or TRBV12-4 and TRBJ2-7, with D unresolved. Trimming stripped 3 bases from V and 0 bases from J, with 9 bases between. The CDR3 loop spans 14 amino acids.

This clonotype was observed a handful of times. The chain employs TRBV5-1 and TRBJ2-7; 7 nucleotides line up with TRBD1. CDR1 is SGHRS and CDR2 is YFSETQ in the germline V gene. This CDR3 comprises 15 residues. With V trimmed by 4 bases and J by 2 bases, 9 bases remained unmatched. The CDR3 DNA is TGCGCCAGCAGCCAAGGGACAGAGGCCGCCTACGAGCAGTACTTC. Protein product: CASSQGTEAAYEQYF.

The count of this clonotype is one. The chain joins TRBV29-1 to TRBJ2-1, with a weak D call TRBD1 (5 bases). The CDR3 has 14 amino acids. V was clipped by 5 bases and J by 10 bases, with 21 bases between them. Germline CDR1 reads SQVTM; CDR2 reads ANQGSEA. The CDR3 protein is CSVIKLGSPGEQFF. The CDR3 bases are TGCAGCGTTATCAAACTGGGATCCCCAGGGGAGCAGTTCTTC.

Only one count was recorded for this clonotype. V gene TRBV6-1 combines with J gene TRBJ2-7; tentative D call: TRBD2 (6 bases). The germline gives CDR1 MNHNS, CDR2 SASEGT. The V gene lost 3 bases and the J gene lost 3 bases, with 9 bases spanning the gap. This CDR3 region has 13 residues. CDR3 coding DNA: TGTGCCAGCAGTGAGCGGGACCTCTACGAGCAGTACTTC. Encoded protein: CASSERDLYEQYF.

This chain uses TRBV29-1 with TRBJ2-5; D might be TRBD1 (5 bases). Germline CDR1 reads SQVTM; CDR2 reads ANQGSEA. The CDR3 contains 12 residues. Trimming removed 7 bases from V and 1 base from J, with 10 bases in between. Here the CDR3 reads CSAQTVQETQYF. CDR3 nucleotide sequence: TGCAGCGCTCAGACAGTCCAAGAGACCCAGTACTTC.

This clonotype was counted only a few times. The rearrangement uses TRBV4-2 and TRBJ2-1, with D possibly TRBD1 on 6 matching bases. Deletions cut 3 bases from V and 2 bases from J, with 17 bases between. CDR1 is LGHNA, CDR2 YNFKEQ, per germline. This CDR3 region has 17 residues. The CDR3 region has the DNA TGTGCCAGCAGCCAGGGGTTAACAGGGCCTGCCTACAATGAGCAGTTCTTC. This gives the protein CASSQGLTGPAYNEQFF.

V gene TRBV29-1 combines with J gene TRBJ2-7; unclear D gene. Trimming left V 0 bases short and J 3 bases short, with 9 bases between. Germline V CDR1 and CDR2: SQVTM, ANQGSEA. This CDR3 region has 13 residues. Here the CDR3 reads CSVEDGPHYEQYF. The CDR3 DNA is TGCAGCGTTGAAGATGGGCCACACTACGAGCAGTACTTC.

This clonotype was observed a few times. The chain uses TRBV20-1 and TRBJ1-5, with a possible D match to TRBD1 (6 bases). The CDR3 consists of 13 residues. V lost 6 bases and J 6 bases, leaving 15 bases between the germline ends. Germline CDR1 is DFQATT and CDR2 is SNEGSKA (reference sequence). The CDR3 protein is CSAIQGGGQPQHF. In DNA, the CDR3 is TGCAGTGCGATACAGGGAGGGGGTCAGCCCCAGCATTTT.

This clonotype was seen more than once but under ten times. The CDR3 region has the DNA TGTGCCAGCAGCTTGGGAGGGACAGGGGCTAACTATGGCTACACCTTC. It specifies CASSLGGTGANYGYTF. This chain connects TRBV5-6 to TRBJ1-2; TRBD1 agrees at 10 bases. This CDR3 is 16 amino acids long. Germline V gene sequence: CDR1 SGHDT, CDR2 YYEEEE. J was trimmed by 0 bases and V by 0 bases; bases with no gene match: 2.

This chain joins TRBV10-3 and TRBJ2-7; D uncertain. The better agreement between TRBJ2-4 and the DNA end casts doubt on the J call. CDR1 ENHRY and CDR2 SYGVKD come from the germline V gene. This CDR3 has 13 amino acids. This chain's CDR3 is CAISGEQQNIQYF. The CDR3 DNA reads as TGTGCCATCAGTGGCGAACAGCAAAACATTCAGTACTTC.

The chain joins TRBV10-3 to TRBJ2-3, with 8 bases matching TRBD2. The CDR3 runs 14 residues. The germline CDR1 and CDR2 sequences are ENHRY and SYGVKD. Trimming at V came to 7 bases and at J to 4 bases, leaving 7 bases not matched to a gene. The CDR3 here is CAITEAGDSDTQYF. The CDR3 nucleotides read TGTGCCATCACCGAAGCGGGGGATTCAGATACGCAGTATTTT.

This clonotype showed up just a few times. The chain uses TRBV7-6 and TRBJ1-1; D gene unclear. The V and J ends lost 5 bases and 1 base respectively, with 14 bases between them. CDR3 length equals 15 residues. Looked up from germline, CDR1 is SGHVS and CDR2 is FNYEAQ. The CDR3 DNA reads as TGTGCCAGCAGCCCAGGTTTTCGGGGGAACACTGAAGCTTTCTTT. Translation gives CASSPGFRGNTEAFF.

This clonotype has only a few counts. The chain links TRBV4-3 to TRBJ2-2; D may be TRBD1 (5 bases). V lost 0 bases, J lost 6 bases, and 17 bases lay in between. Germline V gene lookup returns CDR1 LGHNA and CDR2 YSLEER. The length of the CDR3 is 17 residues. The CDR3 sequence is CASSQDRWQGGSGELFF. For the CDR3, the DNA is TGCGCCAGCAGCCAAGACAGGTGGCAGGGTGGGTCCGGGGAGCTGTTTTTT.

In its sample, this clonotype was seen once. The chain recombines TRBV24-1 with TRBJ2-3, with D uncertain. The V and J ends lost 5 bases and 2 bases respectively, with 7 bases between them. CDR1 and CDR2 from the germline V gene are KGHDR and SFDVKD. This CDR3 spans 13 amino acids. The DNA of the CDR3 is TGTGCCACCAGTGGGGCCAACACAGATACGCAGTATTTT. This codes for CATSGANTDTQYF.

In its sample, this clonotype was seen a few times. The chain has TRBV12-3 or TRBV12-4 and TRBJ1-2; tentatively, D is TRBD1 (5 bases). The germline V and J ends were trimmed by 5 bases and 4 bases, with 14 bases remaining between them. CDR3 length equals 14 residues. The CDR3 sequence: CASSPTGGIYGYTF. The CDR3 DNA sequence: TGTGCCAGCAGTCCGACCGGGGGGATCTATGGCTACACCTTC.

Concerning this clonotype: Compared with germline, one end of the junction differs, possibly owing to a read error. This chain joins TRBV7-7 and TRBJ2-7, with 10 bases lining up with TRBD1. The end of the DNA fits TRBJ2-5 better, so the J call may be wrong. This CDR3 contains 15 residues. The germline V gene has CDR1 SSHAT and CDR2 FNYEAQ (reference sequence). CDR3 loop: CASSFPGQGRETQYF. For the CDR3, the DNA is TGTGCTAGCAGCTTCCCGGGACAGGGGAGGGAGACCCAGTACTTC.

The CDR3 loop is CASSGMIRQDNEQFF. The CDR3 coding sequence is TGCGCCAGCAGCGGGATGATCCGTCAGGACAATGAGCAGTTCTTC. The V call is TRBV5-1, the J call TRBJ2-1; D is undetermined. The CDR3 is made up of 15 amino acids. V lost 4 bases and J lost 5, with 16 bases in between. Germline CDR1 is SGHRS and CDR2 is YFSETQ.

The V call is TRBV3-1, the J call TRBJ2-2, with 12 positions matching TRBD2. Trimming cost V 0 bases and J 4 bases; bases outside gene matches: 18. Germline CDR1 is LGHDT and CDR2 is YNNKEL (reference sequence). CDR3 length: 22 amino acids. CDR3 nucleotide sequence: TGTGCCAGCAGCCAAGAATTCGCTCCGGGACTAGCGGGCGCGATGGGCACCGGGGAGCTGTTTTTT. The encoded protein is CASSQEFAPGLAGAMGTGELFF.

The genes are TRBV29-1 and TRBJ2-1, with unresolved D. This CDR3 comprises 11 residues. Looked up from germline, CDR1 is SQVTM and CDR2 is ANQGSEA. V shed 3 bases and J shed 10 bases, with 10 bases lying between them. The CDR3 region is CSVDDSTEQFF. The DNA of the CDR3 is TGCAGCGTTGACGACTCAACGGAGCAGTTCTTC.

The chain has TRBV29-1 and TRBJ1-5; perhaps TRBD1 as D (6 bases). With 7 bases removed from V and 7 bases from J, the gap between germline ends came to 17 bases. CDR1 is SQVTM and CDR2 is ANQGSEA in the germline V gene. CDR3 length: 13 residues. CDR3 protein: CSAGGSRGQPQHF. The CDR3 bases are TGCAGCGCCGGAGGGTCCAGGGGCCAGCCCCAGCATTTT.

The chain joins TRBV6-4 to TRBJ2-1; 8 positions agree with TRBD1. The germline V gene has CDR1 MRHNA and CDR2 SNTAGT. This CDR3 has 15 amino acids. Unmatched junction bases numbered 1, after V lost 0 bases and J lost 3 bases. This chain's CDR3 is CASSDSTGVYNEQFF. The CDR3, as DNA: TGTGCCAGCAGTGACTCGACAGGGGTCTACAATGAGCAGTTCTTC.

On this clonotype itself: The junction differs from germline at one of its ends, possibly a read error. This chain uses TRBV14 with TRBJ1-2; D not resolved. The CDR3 has 14 residues. Germline V CDR1 and CDR2: SGHDN, FVKESK. CDR3 loop: CATSPFIGLCGYTF. The CDR3 DNA follows: TGCGCCACCTCCCCGTTCATTGGGCTCTGTGGCTACACCTTC. Full variable domain (remainder filled in from reference TRBV14 and TRBJ1-2): EAGVTQFPSHSVIEKGQTVTLRCDPISGHDNLYWYRRVMGKEIKFLLHFVKESKQDESGMPNNRFLAERTGGTYSTLKVQPAELEDSGVYFCATSPFIGLCGYTFGSGTRLTVV.

The chain has TRBV5-5 and TRBJ1-1; D remains ambiguous. Germline CDR1 is SGHKS and CDR2 is YYEKEE (reference sequence). The CDR3 contains 16 residues. V lost 1 base and J 2 bases, leaving 15 bases between the germline ends. The CDR3 here is CASSLYVWTANTEAFF. As DNA, the CDR3 is TGTGCCAGCAGCTTGTACGTTTGGACGGCAAACACTGAAGCTTTCTTT.

The V and J genes are TRBV9 and TRBJ2-7; D is uncertain. The germline gives CDR1 SGDLS, CDR2 YYNGEE. V was clipped by 0 bases and J by 7 bases, with 23 bases between them. The CDR3 loop spans 17 amino acids. CDR3 protein: CASSVEILGRTVNEQYF. The CDR3 DNA reads as TGTGCCAGCAGCGTAGAAATTCTTGGCAGGACGGTCAATGAGCAGTACTTC.

J is TRBJ1-1 and V is TRBV20-1; 8 bases line up with TRBD1. From germline, CDR1 is DFQATT and CDR2 SNEGSKA (reference sequence). Losses at the gene ends were 5 bases for V and 10 bases for J; bases not matched to a gene: 9. CDR3 length: 12 amino acids. DNA for the CDR3: TGCAGTGCTCACGACAGGGGTCGACGAGCTTTCTTT. This codes for CSAHDRGRRAFF.

The chain combines TRBV30 with TRBJ2-1, with D tentatively TRBD2 (6 bases). The ends were cut back, 5 bases at V and 9 bases at J, with 20 bases in the middle. Germline values: CDR1 GTSNPN, CDR2 SVGIG (reference sequence). The length of the CDR3 is 14 residues. DNA of the CDR3: TGTGCCTGGGCGGCGGTGGAGGGAAGGAGTGAGCAGTTCTTC. Amino acid sequence: CAWAAVEGRSEQFF.